This T cell receptor (beta chain) was profiled in a study of T cell changes during pregnancy in multiple sclerosis. The method was immunoSEQ multiplex PCR; TCRdb's version includes in-frame clones alone and lacks a portion of them. Seen here are about 80,000 clones, 92% observed once, and the top ten hold roughly 1.4%. Germline CDR1 SGHKS, CDR2 YYEKEE (reference sequence). The CDR3 is made up of 13 amino acids. V was trimmed by 3 bases and J by 9 bases, leaving 10 bases between them. Sequenced here: peripheral blood, sampled before pregnancy. V and J are TRBV5-5 and TRBJ1-6; D may be TRBD1 (5 bases). This TCR was recovered from a female donor with multiple sclerosis, enrolled in a pregnancy study. CDR3 sequence reads: CASSSTGGSPLHF. CDR3 nucleotide sequence: TGTGCCAGCAGCTCGACCGGGGGTTCACCCCTCCACTTT.